Sequencing of this T cell receptor (beta chain) was carried out in a study of T cell changes during pregnancy in multiple sclerosis. Sequencing was performed with immunoSEQ multiplex PCR; in TCRdb, only in-frame clones are kept and a portion is missing. The sample has tens of thousands of clones; 70% to 90% are singletons. The CDR3 covers 17 residues. V dropped 6 bases and J dropped 0 bases, with 21 bases sitting between them. Germline lookup yields CDR1 SEHNR and CDR2 FQNEAQ (reference sequence). This chain joins TRBV7-9 and TRBJ2-7, with D tentatively TRBD2 (5 bases). The clonotype comes from a female donor with multiple sclerosis, enrolled in a pregnancy study. The sample consisted of CD8+ T cells from peripheral blood mononuclear cells, taken in the third trimester of pregnancy. The DNA of the CDR3 is TGTGCCAGCAGTTCACCGGGGAGAGGGCCCCACTCCTACGAGCAGTACTTC. It translates to CASSSPGRGPHSYEQYF.